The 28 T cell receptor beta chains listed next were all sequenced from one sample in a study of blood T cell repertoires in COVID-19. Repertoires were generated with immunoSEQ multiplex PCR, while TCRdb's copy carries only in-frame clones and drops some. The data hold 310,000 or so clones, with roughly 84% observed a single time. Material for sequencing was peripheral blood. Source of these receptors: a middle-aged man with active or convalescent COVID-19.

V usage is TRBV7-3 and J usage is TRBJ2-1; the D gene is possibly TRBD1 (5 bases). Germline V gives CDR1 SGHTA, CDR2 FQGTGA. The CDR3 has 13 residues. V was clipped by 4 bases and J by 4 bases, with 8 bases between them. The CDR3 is CASSSDRYNEQFF. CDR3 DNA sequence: TGTGCCAGCAGCTCCGACAGATACAATGAGCAGTTCTTC.

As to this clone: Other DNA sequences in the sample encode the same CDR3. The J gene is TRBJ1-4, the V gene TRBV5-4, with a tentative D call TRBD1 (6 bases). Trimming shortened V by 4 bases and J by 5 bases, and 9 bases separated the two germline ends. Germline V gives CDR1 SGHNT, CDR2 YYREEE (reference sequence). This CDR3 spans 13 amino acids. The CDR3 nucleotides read TGTGCCAGCAGCCTGGGACAAAATGAAAAACTGTTTTTT. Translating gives CASSLGQNEKLFF.

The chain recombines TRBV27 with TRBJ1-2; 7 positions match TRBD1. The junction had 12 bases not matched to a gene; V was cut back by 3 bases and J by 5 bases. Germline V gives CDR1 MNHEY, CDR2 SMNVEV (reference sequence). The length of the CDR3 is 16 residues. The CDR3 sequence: CASSLRGTVLWYGYTF. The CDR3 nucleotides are TGTGCCAGCAGTTTGAGGGGGACAGTCCTTTGGTATGGCTACACCTTC.

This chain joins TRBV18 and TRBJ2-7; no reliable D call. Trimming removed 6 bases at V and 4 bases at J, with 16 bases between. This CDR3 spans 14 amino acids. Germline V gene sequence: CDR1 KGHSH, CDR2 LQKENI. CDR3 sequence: CASSVLSPLYEQYF. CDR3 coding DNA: TGTGCCAGCTCGGTACTTAGCCCCCTTTACGAGCAGTACTTC.

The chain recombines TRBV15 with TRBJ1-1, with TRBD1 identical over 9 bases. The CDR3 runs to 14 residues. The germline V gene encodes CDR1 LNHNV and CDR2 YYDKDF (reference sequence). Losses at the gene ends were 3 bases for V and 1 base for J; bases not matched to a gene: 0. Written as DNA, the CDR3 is TGTGCCACCAGCAGGGGACAGGGGAACACTGAAGCTTTCTTT. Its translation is CATSRGQGNTEAFF.

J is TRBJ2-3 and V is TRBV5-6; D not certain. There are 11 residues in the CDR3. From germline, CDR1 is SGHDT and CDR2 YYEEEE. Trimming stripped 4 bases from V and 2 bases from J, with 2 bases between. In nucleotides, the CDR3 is TGTGCCAGCAGCCTCACAGATACGCAGTATTTT. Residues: CASSLTDTQYF. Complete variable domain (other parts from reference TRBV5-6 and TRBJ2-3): DAGVTQSPTHLIKTRGQQVTLRCSPKSGHDTVSWYQQALGQGPQFIFQYYEEEERQRGNFPDRFSGHQFPNYSSELNVNALLLGDSALYLCASSLTDTQYFGPGTRLTVL.

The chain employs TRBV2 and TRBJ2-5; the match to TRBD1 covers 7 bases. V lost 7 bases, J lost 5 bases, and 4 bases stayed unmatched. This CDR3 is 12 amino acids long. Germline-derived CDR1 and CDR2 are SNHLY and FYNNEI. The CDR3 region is CASNRGQETQYF. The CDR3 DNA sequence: TGTGCCAGCAACAGGGGCCAGGAGACCCAGTACTTC.

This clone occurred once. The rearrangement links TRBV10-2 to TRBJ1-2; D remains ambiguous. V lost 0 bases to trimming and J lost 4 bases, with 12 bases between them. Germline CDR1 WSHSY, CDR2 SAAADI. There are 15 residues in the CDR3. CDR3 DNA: TGCGCCAGCAGTGAGTCGAGGGCGGTTATCTATGGCTACACCTTC. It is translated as CASSESRAVIYGYTF.

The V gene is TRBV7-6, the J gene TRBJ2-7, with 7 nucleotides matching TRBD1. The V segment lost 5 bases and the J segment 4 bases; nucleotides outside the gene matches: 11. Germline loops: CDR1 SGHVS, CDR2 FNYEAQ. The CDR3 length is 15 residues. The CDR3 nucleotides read TGTGCCAGCAGCCCAACAGGGGACAGTCGATACGAGCAGTACTTC. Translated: CASSPTGDSRYEQYF. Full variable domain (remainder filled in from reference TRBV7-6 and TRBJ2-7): GAGVSQSPRYKVTKRGQDVALRCDPISGHVSLYWYRQALGQGPEFLTYFNYEAQQDKSGLPNDRFSAERPEGSISTLTIQRTEQRDSAMYRCASSPTGDSRYEQYFGPGTRLTVT.

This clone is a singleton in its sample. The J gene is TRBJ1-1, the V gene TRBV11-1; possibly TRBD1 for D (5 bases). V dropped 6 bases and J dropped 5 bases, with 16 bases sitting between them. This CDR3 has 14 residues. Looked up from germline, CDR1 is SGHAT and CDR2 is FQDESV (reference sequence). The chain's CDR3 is CASRGGRRSTEAFF. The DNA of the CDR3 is TGTGCCAGCAGGGGGGGACGCCGGTCTACTGAAGCTTTCTTT. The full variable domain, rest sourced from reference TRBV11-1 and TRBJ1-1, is EAEVAQSPRYKITEKSQAVAFWCDPISGHATLYWYRQILGQGPELLVQFQDESVVDDSQLPKDRFSAERLKGVDSTLKIQPAELGDSAMYLCASRGGRRSTEAFFGQGTRLTVV.

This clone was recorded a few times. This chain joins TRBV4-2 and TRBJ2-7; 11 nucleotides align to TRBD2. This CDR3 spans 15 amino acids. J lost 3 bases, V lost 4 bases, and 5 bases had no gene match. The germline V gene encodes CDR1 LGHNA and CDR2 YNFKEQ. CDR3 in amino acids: CASSPTTSGSYEQYF. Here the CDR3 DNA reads TGTGCCAGCAGCCCTACAACTAGCGGGAGCTACGAGCAGTACTTC.

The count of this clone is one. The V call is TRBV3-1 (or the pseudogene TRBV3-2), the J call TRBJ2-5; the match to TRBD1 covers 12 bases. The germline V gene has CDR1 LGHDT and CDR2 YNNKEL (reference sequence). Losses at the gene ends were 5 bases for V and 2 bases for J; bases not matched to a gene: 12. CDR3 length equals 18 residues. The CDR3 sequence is CASSGGTGGLGPQETQYF. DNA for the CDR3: TGTGCCAGCAGCGGGGGGACAGGGGGCTTAGGACCGCAAGAGACCCAGTACTTC.

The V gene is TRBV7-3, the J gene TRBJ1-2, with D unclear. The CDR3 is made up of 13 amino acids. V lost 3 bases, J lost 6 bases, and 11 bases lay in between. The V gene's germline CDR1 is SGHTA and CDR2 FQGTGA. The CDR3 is CASSFPQHDGYTF. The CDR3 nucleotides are TGTGCCAGCAGCTTCCCACAGCACGATGGCTACACCTTC.

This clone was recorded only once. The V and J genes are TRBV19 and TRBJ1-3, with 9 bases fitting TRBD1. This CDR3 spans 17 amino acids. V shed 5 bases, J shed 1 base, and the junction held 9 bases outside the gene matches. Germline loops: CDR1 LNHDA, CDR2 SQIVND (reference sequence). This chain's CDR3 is CASSPIWGTGSGNTIYF. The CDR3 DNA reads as TGTGCCAGTAGTCCCATATGGGGGACAGGGTCTGGAAACACCATATATTTT. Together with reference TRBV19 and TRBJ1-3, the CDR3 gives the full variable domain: DGGITQSPKYLFRKEGQNVTLSCEQNLNHDAMYWYRQDPGQGLRLIYYSQIVNDFQKGDIAEGYSVSREKKESFPLTVTSAQKNPTAFYLCASSPIWGTGSGNTIYFGEGSWLTVV.

The CDR3 here is CASSSTGSTGANVLTF. CDR3 coding DNA: TGCGCCAGCAGCTCTACAGGGTCTACTGGGGCCAACGTCCTGACTTTC. The chain carries TRBV10-2 and TRBJ2-6; D is perhaps TRBD1 (6 bases). V lost 6 bases and J 2 bases, leaving 14 bases between the germline ends. This CDR3 has 16 residues. Looked up from germline, CDR1 is WSHSY and CDR2 is SAAADI.

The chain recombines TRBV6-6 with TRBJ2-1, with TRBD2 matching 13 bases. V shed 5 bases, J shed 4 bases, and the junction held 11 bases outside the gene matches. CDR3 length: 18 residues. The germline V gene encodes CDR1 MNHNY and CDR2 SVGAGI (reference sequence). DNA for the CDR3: TGTGCCAGCAGTCGACTAGCGGGGGGCAGTTCAATTTACAATGAGCAGTTCTTC. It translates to CASSRLAGGSSIYNEQFF.

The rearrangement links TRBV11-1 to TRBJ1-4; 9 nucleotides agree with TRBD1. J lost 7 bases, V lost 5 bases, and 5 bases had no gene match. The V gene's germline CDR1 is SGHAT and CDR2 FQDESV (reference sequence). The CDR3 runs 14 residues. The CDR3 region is CASSLQGASEKLFF. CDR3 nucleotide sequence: TGTGCCAGCAGCCTACAGGGGGCATCTGAAAAACTGTTTTTT.

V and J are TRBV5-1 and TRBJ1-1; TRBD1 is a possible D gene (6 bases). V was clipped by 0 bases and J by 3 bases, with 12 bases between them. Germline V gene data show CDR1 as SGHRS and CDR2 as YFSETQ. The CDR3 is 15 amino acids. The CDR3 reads CASSLAIGGDTEAFF. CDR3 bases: TGCGCCAGCAGCTTGGCCATAGGGGGGGACACTGAAGCTTTCTTT. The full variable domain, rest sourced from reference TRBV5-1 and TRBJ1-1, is KAGVTQTPRYLIKTRGQQVTLSCSPISGHRSVSWYQQTPGQGLQFLFEYFSETQRNKGNFPGRFSGRQFSNSRSEMNVSTLELGDSALYLCASSLAIGGDTEAFFGQGTRLTVV.

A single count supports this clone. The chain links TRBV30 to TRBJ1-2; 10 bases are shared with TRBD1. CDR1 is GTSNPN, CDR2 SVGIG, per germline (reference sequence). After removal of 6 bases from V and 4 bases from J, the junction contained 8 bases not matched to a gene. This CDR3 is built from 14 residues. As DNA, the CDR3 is TGTGCCTGTACACGACAGGGGGCTAGCTATGGCTACACCTTC. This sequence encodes CACTRQGASYGYTF.

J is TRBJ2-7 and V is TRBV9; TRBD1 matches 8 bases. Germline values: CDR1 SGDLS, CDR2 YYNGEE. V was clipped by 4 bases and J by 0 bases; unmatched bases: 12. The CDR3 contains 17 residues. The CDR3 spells CASSRRTGLKSSYEQYF. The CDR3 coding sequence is TGTGCCAGCAGCAGAAGGACAGGGCTTAAGAGCTCCTACGAGCAGTACTTC. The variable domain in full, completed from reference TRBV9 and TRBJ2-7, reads DSGVTQTPKHLITATGQRVTLRCSPRSGDLSVYWYQQSLDQGLQFLIQYYNGEERAKGNILERFSAQQFPDLHSELNLSSLELGDSALYFCASSRRTGLKSSYEQYFGPGTRLTVT.

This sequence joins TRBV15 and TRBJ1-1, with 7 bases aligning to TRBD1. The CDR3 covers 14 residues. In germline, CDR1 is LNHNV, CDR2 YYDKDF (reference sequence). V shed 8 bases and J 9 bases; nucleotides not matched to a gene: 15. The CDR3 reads CATGTQGGDSQAFF. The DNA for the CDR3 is TGTGCCACCGGTACCCAGGGGGGCGATAGTCAAGCTTTCTTT.

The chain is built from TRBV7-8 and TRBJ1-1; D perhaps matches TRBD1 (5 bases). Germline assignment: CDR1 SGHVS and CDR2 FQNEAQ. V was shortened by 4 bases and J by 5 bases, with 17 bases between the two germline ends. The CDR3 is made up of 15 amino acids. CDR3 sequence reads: CASSWERVRTTEAFF. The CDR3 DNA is TGTGCCAGCAGCTGGGAAAGGGTACGGACAACTGAAGCTTTCTTT. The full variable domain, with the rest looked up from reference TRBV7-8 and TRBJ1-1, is GAGVSQSPRYKVAKRGQDVALRCDPISGHVSLFWYQQALGQGPEFLTYFQNEAQLDKSGLPSDRFFAERPEGSVSTLKIQRTQQEDSAVYLCASSWERVRTTEAFFGQGTRLTVV.

The CDR3 reads CASSINRVEGYTF. CDR3 in DNA: TGTGCCAGCTCAATAAACAGGGTTGAAGGCTACACCTTC. The chain couples TRBV18 to TRBJ1-2; D possibly corresponds to TRBD1 (6 bases). The CDR3 has 13 amino acids. The V gene's germline CDR1 is KGHSH and CDR2 LQKENI. V gave up 5 bases and J gave up 8 bases, with 15 bases separating them.

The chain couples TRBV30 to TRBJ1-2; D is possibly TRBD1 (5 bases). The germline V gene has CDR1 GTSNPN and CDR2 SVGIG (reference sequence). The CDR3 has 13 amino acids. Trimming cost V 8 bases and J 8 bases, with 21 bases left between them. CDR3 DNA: TGTGCCGGGTTGGGGGGGACCGATCCAGGCTACACCTTC. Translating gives CAGLGGTDPGYTF.

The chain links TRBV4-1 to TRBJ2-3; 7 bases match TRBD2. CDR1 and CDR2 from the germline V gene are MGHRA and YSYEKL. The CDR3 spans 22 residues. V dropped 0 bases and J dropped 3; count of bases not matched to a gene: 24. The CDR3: CASSQERLRTRGARTGTDTQYF. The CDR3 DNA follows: TGCGCCAGCAGCCAAGAAAGGTTGAGGACTAGAGGGGCTAGAACTGGGACAGATACGCAGTATTTT.

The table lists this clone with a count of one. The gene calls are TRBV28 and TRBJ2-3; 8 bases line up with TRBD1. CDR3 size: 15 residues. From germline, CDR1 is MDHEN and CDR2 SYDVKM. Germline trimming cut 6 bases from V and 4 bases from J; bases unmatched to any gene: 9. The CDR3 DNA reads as TGTGCCAGCAGGGGAGCAGGGGGCAACGCAGATACGCAGTATTTT. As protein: CASRGAGGNADTQYF. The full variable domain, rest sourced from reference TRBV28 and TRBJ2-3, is DVKVTQSSRYLVKRTGEKVFLECVQDMDHENMFWYRQDPGLGLRLIYFSYDVKMKEKGDIPEGYSVSREKKERFSLILESASTNQTSMYLCASRGAGGNADTQYFGPGTRLTVL.

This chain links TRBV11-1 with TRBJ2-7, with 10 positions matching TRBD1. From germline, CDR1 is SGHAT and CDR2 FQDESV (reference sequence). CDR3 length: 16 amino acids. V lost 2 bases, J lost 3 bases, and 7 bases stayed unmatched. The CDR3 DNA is TGTGCCAGCAGCTTAACGGGACAGGGGAATTTCTACGAGCAGTACTTC. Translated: CASSLTGQGNFYEQYF.

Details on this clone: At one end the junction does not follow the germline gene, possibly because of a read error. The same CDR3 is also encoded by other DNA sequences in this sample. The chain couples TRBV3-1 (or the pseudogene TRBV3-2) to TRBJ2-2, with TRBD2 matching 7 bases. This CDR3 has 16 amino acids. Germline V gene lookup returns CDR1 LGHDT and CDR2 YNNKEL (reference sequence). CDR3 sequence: CASSQGLAVNTGELFF. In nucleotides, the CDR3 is TGTGCCAGCAGCCAGGGGCTAGCGGTAAACACCGGGGAGTTGTTTTTT.